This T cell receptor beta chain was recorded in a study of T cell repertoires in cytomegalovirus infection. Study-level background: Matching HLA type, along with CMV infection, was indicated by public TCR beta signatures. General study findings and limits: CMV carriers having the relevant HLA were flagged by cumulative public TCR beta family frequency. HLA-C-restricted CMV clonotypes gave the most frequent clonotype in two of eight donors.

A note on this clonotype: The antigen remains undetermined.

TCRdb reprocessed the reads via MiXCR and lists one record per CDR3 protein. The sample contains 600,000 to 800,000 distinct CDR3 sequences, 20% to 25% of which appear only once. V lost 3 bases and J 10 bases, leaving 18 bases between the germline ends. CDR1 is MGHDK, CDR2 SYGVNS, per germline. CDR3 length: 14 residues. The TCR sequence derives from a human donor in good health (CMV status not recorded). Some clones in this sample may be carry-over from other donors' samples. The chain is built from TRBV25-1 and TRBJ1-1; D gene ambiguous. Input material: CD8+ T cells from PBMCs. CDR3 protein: CASSDWTKGWGAFF. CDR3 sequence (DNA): TGTGCCAGCAGTGATTGGACGAAAGGTTGGGGAGCTTTCTTT. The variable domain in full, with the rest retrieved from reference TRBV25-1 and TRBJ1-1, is EADIYQTPRYLVIGTGKKITLECSQTMGHDKMYWYQQDPGMELHLIHYSYGVNSTEKGDLSSESTVSRIRTEHFPLTLESARPSHTSQYLCASSDWTKGWGAFFGQGTRLTVV.